A selection of T cell receptor beta chains follows, all from one sample in a study of a mutant IDH1 vaccine in newly diagnosed glioma. Their target antigens are unknown. TCRdb's copy holds only in-frame clones and misses some; the assay was immunoSEQ multiplex PCR. The sample comprises some 62,000 clones, about four fifths of which are singletons, and 3.8% rests with the top ten. The input for sequencing was PBMCs, taken from a glioma patient whose treatment included an IDH1 peptide vaccine. The receptors derive from a man aged 30 to 39 with glioma. The CDR3 runs from the conserved cysteine through the conserved F or W. Each record gives: D gene, J gene, clone size, V gene, CDR3 length, CDR3 DNA, CDR3 protein. A D gene is named only where the DNA matches it firmly. Size is stated for part of the rows, as once, few or many counts, or as a class when the clone is expanded.

-,TRBJ2-7,-,TRBV5-8,17,TGTGCCAGCAGCTTGGCCCCGGGGGCCTTACCTCCCTACGAGCAGTACTTC,CASSLAPGALPPYEQYF
TRBD1,TRBJ1-1,-,TRBV5-1,19,TGCGCCAGCAGCTCCCGGGACAGCGGCACGGCCGTGGGGAACACTGAAGCTTTCTTT,CASSSRDSGTAVGNTEAFF
TRBD2,TRBJ2-2,-,TRBV9,16,TGTGCCAGCAGCGCCCGGACTAGCGGAAACACCGGGGAGCTGTTTTTT,CASSARTSGNTGELFF
-,TRBJ1-5,-,TRBV19,16,TGTGCCAGTAGTATGGGCGGGCAGGGTAGCAATCAGCCCCAGCATTTT,CASSMGGQGSNQPQHF
TRBD1,TRBJ1-2,-,TRBV10-3,14,TGTGCCATCAGCGGGACAGGGCCTAACTATGGCTACACCTTC,CAISGTGPNYGYTF
TRBD1,TRBJ1-2,-,TRBV5-1,14,TGCGCCAGCAGCTTGGGCAGGGGGGTCTATGGCTACACCTTC,CASSLGRGVYGYTF
TRBD1,TRBJ1-1,few,TRBV6-5,12,TGTGCCAGCCAGGGGGTGAACACTGAAGCTTTCTTT,CASQGVNTEAFF
TRBD2,TRBJ2-2,-,TRBV6-4,14,TGTGCCAGCAGTGACTCCGGGGGGGCCGGGGAGCTGTTTTTT,CASSDSGGAGELFF
-,TRBJ2-7,-,TRBV6-1,16,TGTGCCAGCAGTGAAGAGGGGTACCAGCAAACCTACGAGCAGTACTTC,CASSEEGYQQTYEQYF
TRBD1,TRBJ1-2,few,TRBV9,15,TGTGCCAGCAGCCCCACAGGGGGCAAGGGCTATGGCTACACCTTC,CASSPTGGKGYGYTF
TRBD1,TRBJ2-3,-,TRBV28,16,TGTGCCAGCCCAGCCCCTGACAGGGGGCCGGTAGATACGCAGTATTTT,CASPAPDRGPVDTQYF
-,TRBJ2-4,-,TRBV30,12,TGTGCCTGGAGTCAACAGGGAAACATTCAGTACTTC,CAWSQQGNIQYF
-,TRBJ2-7,-,TRBV11-3,15,TGTGCCAGCAGCTTAGATTTTGGGGACTCCTACGAGCAGTACTTC,CASSLDFGDSYEQYF
-,TRBJ1-3,-,TRBV1,19,TGCACCAGCAGCCCCACGCGTGGAGGACAGGGACGATCTGGAAACACCATATATTTT,CTSSPTRGGQGRSGNTIYF
TRBD2,TRBJ2-3,-,TRBV5-4,14,TGTGCCAGCAGCTTGAAGCGGGGGGTGGATACGCAGTATTTT,CASSLKRGVDTQYF
-,TRBJ1-5,-,TRBV2,15,TGTGCCAGCAGTGAGGGGTTCGTTAGCAATCAGCCCCAGCATTTT,CASSEGFVSNQPQHF
-,TRBJ2-7,-,TRBV30,15,TGTGCCTGGGTTAATAGGTTTTCTGTCGCCTACGAGCAGTACTTC,CAWVNRFSVAYEQYF
-,TRBJ2-1,-,TRBV9,16,TGTGCCAGCAGCGTAGCCTCCGACAGCTCCTACAATGAGCAGTTCTTC,CASSVASDSSYNEQFF
-,TRBJ2-5,-,TRBV10-1,13,TGCGCCAGCAGTTCGGGGGTTCAGGGGACCCAGTACTTC,CASSSGVQGTQYF
-,TRBJ1-1,few,TRBV13,13,TGTGCCAGCAGCCTCCAGTCGAACACTGAAGCTTTCTTT,CASSLQSNTEAFF
-,TRBJ1-6,-,TRBV2,14,TGTGCCAGCAGCCTGACAGAATATAATTCACCCCCCCACTTT,CASSLTEYNSPPHF
TRBD1,TRBJ2-3,-,TRBV6-5,15,TGTGCCAGCAGTTATTTGGGACAGCCCACAGATACGCAGTATTTT,CASSYLGQPTDTQYF